Listed below are T cell receptor beta chains from one sample, sequenced in a study of T-cell memory formation after mild COVID-19. Each CDR3 protein is one row after TCRdb ran MiXCR on the 5' RACE reads. Seen here are 210,000 or so distinct CDR3 sequences, around 27% observed once, and the top ten hold around 10%. The sequenced sample was PBMCs or a T cell subset sorted from them (not recorded which). These receptors were obtained from an adult woman who had mild COVID-19 (a few samples of this study predate the infection). Cell type and time point are not known. Both conserved end residues are part of each CDR3. Each record gives: clone size, J gene, V gene, D gene, CDR3 DNA, CDR3 protein. The D gene is left open where the match is weak. Some rows mark clone size as missing; the rest say once, few, many or name a class of expanded clone.

abundance: .; j_gene: TRBJ1-2; v_gene: TRBV12-3/TRBV12-4; d_gene: .; CDR3nt: TGTGCCAGCAGTTTACGGGCAACAGGGAAGAACTATGGCTACACCTTC; CDR3aa: CASSLRATGKNYGYTF
abundance: few; j_gene: TRBJ2-1; v_gene: TRBV12-3/TRBV12-4; d_gene: TRBD2; CDR3nt: TGTGCCAGCAGTAATAGCGGGGGGCCTTACAATGAGCAGTTCTTC; CDR3aa: CASSNSGGPYNEQFF
abundance: few; j_gene: TRBJ1-1; v_gene: TRBV9; d_gene: TRBD1; CDR3nt: TGTGCCAGCAGCGTGATAGGGACAGAGAACACTGAAGCTTTCTTT; CDR3aa: CASSVIGTENTEAFF
abundance: few; j_gene: TRBJ2-1; v_gene: TRBV4-3; d_gene: .; CDR3nt: TGCGCCAGCAGCCAAGAAATGAGGTCCTACAATGAGCAGTTCTTC; CDR3aa: CASSQEMRSYNEQFF
abundance: .; j_gene: TRBJ2-3; v_gene: TRBV6-4; d_gene: .; CDR3nt: TGTGCCACCCAGCACTCGCGGGACAGCACAGATACGCAGTATTTT; CDR3aa: CATQHSRDSTDTQYF
abundance: few; j_gene: TRBJ2-5; v_gene: TRBV27; d_gene: .; CDR3nt: TGTGCCAGCATATCTAGGACGGGGGGCGGGCAGACCCAGTACTTC; CDR3aa: CASISRTGGGQTQYF
abundance: few; j_gene: TRBJ2-5; v_gene: TRBV9; d_gene: .; CDR3nt: TGTGCCAGCAGCGTATTCGGGGTGGGGGAGACCCAGTACTTC; CDR3aa: CASSVFGVGETQYF
abundance: few; j_gene: TRBJ1-1; v_gene: TRBV11-2; d_gene: .; CDR3nt: TGTGCCAGCAGGAGGTGGATGAACACTGAAGCTTTCTTT; CDR3aa: CASRRWMNTEAFF
abundance: .; j_gene: TRBJ2-3; v_gene: TRBV20-1; d_gene: .; CDR3nt: TGCAGTGCTCGAAGCTACCGGGGGCAAATTACTAGCACAGATACGCAGTATTTT; CDR3aa: CSARSYRGQITSTDTQYF
abundance: .; j_gene: TRBJ2-7; v_gene: TRBV30; d_gene: .; CDR3nt: TGTGCCTGGGGACAGCGGTTCTACGAGCAGTACTTC; CDR3aa: CAWGQRFYEQYF
abundance: .; j_gene: TRBJ1-2; v_gene: TRBV7-9; d_gene: .; CDR3nt: TGTGCCAGCAGCGCCGGGGTTGCAGCCCATGGCTACACCTTC; CDR3aa: CASSAGVAAHGYTF
abundance: .; j_gene: TRBJ2-1; v_gene: TRBV11-2; d_gene: .; CDR3nt: TGTGCCAGCAGCTTACGGGACGGATTGTATAATGAGCAGTTCTTC; CDR3aa: CASSLRDGLYNEQFF
abundance: few; j_gene: TRBJ2-7; v_gene: TRBV5-1; d_gene: .; CDR3nt: TGCGCCAGCAGTTTCGGACACCTCGATACCTACGAGCAGTACTTC; CDR3aa: CASSFGHLDTYEQYF
abundance: .; j_gene: TRBJ2-5; v_gene: TRBV7-2; d_gene: TRBD2; CDR3nt: TGTGCCAGCAGCTCCGCCGGGACTAGCGGGGGGGGGGCCCAGTACTTC; CDR3aa: CASSSAGTSGGGAQYF
abundance: .; j_gene: TRBJ2-1; v_gene: TRBV4-1; d_gene: TRBD1; CDR3nt: TGCGCCAGCAGCCAAGCCCCGGGACAGGCGGGCAATGAGCAGTTCTTC; CDR3aa: CASSQAPGQAGNEQFF
abundance: .; j_gene: TRBJ2-5; v_gene: TRBV7-9; d_gene: .; CDR3nt: TGTGCCAGCAGCCATAATACAGTGCGCGAGACCCAGTACTTC; CDR3aa: CASSHNTVRETQYF
abundance: few; j_gene: TRBJ1-6; v_gene: TRBV7-9; d_gene: .; CDR3nt: TGTGCCAGCAGCTTAGACCGATGGCTGGGGGGGAATTCACCCCTCCACTTT; CDR3aa: CASSLDRWLGGNSPLHF
abundance: .; j_gene: TRBJ1-2; v_gene: TRBV7-8; d_gene: .; CDR3nt: TGTGCCAGCAGTAGAGACAAGGTCTATGGCTACACCTTC; CDR3aa: CASSRDKVYGYTF
abundance: .; j_gene: TRBJ1-2; v_gene: TRBV6-5; d_gene: .; CDR3nt: TGTGCCAGCACGAGTACGGACTATGGCTACACCTTC; CDR3aa: CASTSTDYGYTF
abundance: few; j_gene: TRBJ2-5; v_gene: TRBV24-1; d_gene: TRBD1; CDR3nt: TGTGCCACCGGCGGAACAGGGGGTCTAGAGACCCAGTACTTC; CDR3aa: CATGGTGGLETQYF
abundance: .; j_gene: TRBJ2-7; v_gene: TRBV9; d_gene: .; CDR3nt: TGTGCCAGCAGCCCCGGACTGGACTACGAGCAGTACTTC; CDR3aa: CASSPGLDYEQYF
abundance: few; j_gene: TRBJ2-2; v_gene: TRBV12-3/TRBV12-4; d_gene: .; CDR3nt: TGTGCCAGCAGTTTGATCACCATCGCGAACACCGGGGAGCTGTTTTTT; CDR3aa: CASSLITIANTGELFF
abundance: few; j_gene: TRBJ2-1; v_gene: TRBV4-1; d_gene: .; CDR3nt: TGCGCCAGCAGCCCTACCTCGAGGTCCTACAATGAGCAGTTCTTC; CDR3aa: CASSPTSRSYNEQFF
abundance: .; j_gene: TRBJ1-1; v_gene: TRBV20-1; d_gene: .; CDR3nt: TGCAGTGCTAGAAAGGAGGGAGGGTTGAACACTGAAGCTTTCTTT; CDR3aa: CSARKEGGLNTEAFF
abundance: .; j_gene: TRBJ2-1; v_gene: TRBV11-3; d_gene: TRBD1; CDR3nt: TGTGCCAGCAGCTTAGGATTCCGGGACAGGGGAAAAAATGAGCAGTTCTTC; CDR3aa: CASSLGFRDRGKNEQFF
abundance: many; j_gene: TRBJ2-7; v_gene: TRBV4-2; d_gene: TRBD1; CDR3nt: TGTGCCAGCAGCCAGAACAGGGGCTCCTACGAGCAGTACTTC; CDR3aa: CASSQNRGSYEQYF
abundance: few; j_gene: TRBJ2-2; v_gene: TRBV9; d_gene: TRBD2; CDR3nt: TGTGCCAGCAGCGCGACTAGCGGGGTTAACACCGGGGAGCTGTTTTTT; CDR3aa: CASSATSGVNTGELFF
abundance: few; j_gene: TRBJ1-1; v_gene: TRBV6-5; d_gene: .; CDR3nt: TGTGCCAGCAGGCGGGAGGTGAACACTGAAGCTTTCTTT; CDR3aa: CASRREVNTEAFF
abundance: few; j_gene: TRBJ2-7; v_gene: TRBV29-1; d_gene: .; CDR3nt: TGCAGCGTTGGTCGGGTACACGAGCAGTACTTC; CDR3aa: CSVGRVHEQYF
abundance: .; j_gene: TRBJ2-5; v_gene: TRBV12-3/TRBV12-4; d_gene: TRBD2; CDR3nt: TGTGCCTCAAAAGCGGGCGGGGGGGCCCGGCAAGAGACCCAGTACTTC; CDR3aa: CASKAGGGARQETQYF
abundance: .; j_gene: TRBJ1-1; v_gene: TRBV19; d_gene: .; CDR3nt: TGTGCCAGTATTTCCTTAGGCTTTTTGACTGAAGCTTTCTTT; CDR3aa: CASISLGFLTEAFF
abundance: few; j_gene: TRBJ2-2; v_gene: TRBV25-1; d_gene: .; CDR3nt: TGTGCCAGCAGTGACAACACCGGGGAGCTGTTTTTT; CDR3aa: CASSDNTGELFF
abundance: few; j_gene: TRBJ2-5; v_gene: TRBV14; d_gene: .; CDR3nt: TGTGCCAGCAGCCAACTGGAGACCCAGTACTTC; CDR3aa: CASSQLETQYF
abundance: few; j_gene: TRBJ2-7; v_gene: TRBV29-1; d_gene: TRBD2; CDR3nt: TGCAGCGTAGGGGTAATTACTAGCGGGAGTTACGAGCAGTACTTC; CDR3aa: CSVGVITSGSYEQYF
abundance: few; j_gene: TRBJ2-3; v_gene: TRBV5-1; d_gene: .; CDR3nt: TGCGCCAGCAGCCAGGGCACAGGGTCCGATACGCAGTATTTT; CDR3aa: CASSQGTGSDTQYF
abundance: few; j_gene: TRBJ2-7; v_gene: TRBV9; d_gene: TRBD2; CDR3nt: TGTGCCAGCAGCGTAGGGGGGACTAGCGACTACGAGCAGTACTTC; CDR3aa: CASSVGGTSDYEQYF
abundance: .; j_gene: TRBJ1-2; v_gene: TRBV20-1; d_gene: .; CDR3nt: TGCAGTGTCCGGATCTTAAATGGCTACACCTTC; CDR3aa: CSVRILNGYTF
abundance: few; j_gene: TRBJ2-1; v_gene: TRBV6-5; d_gene: TRBD2; CDR3nt: TGTGCCAGCAGAAGACTAGCGGGAGGCACCGGGGAGCAGTTCTTC; CDR3aa: CASRRLAGGTGEQFF
abundance: .; j_gene: TRBJ2-7; v_gene: TRBV5-1; d_gene: TRBD1; CDR3nt: TGCGCCAGCAGCTGGACAGGGCCTTGGGACGAGCAGTACTTC; CDR3aa: CASSWTGPWDEQYF
abundance: .; j_gene: TRBJ2-7; v_gene: TRBV6-5; d_gene: TRBD1; CDR3nt: TGTGCCAGCAGTCCGGACAGGGGGAATTCCTACGAGCAGTACTTC; CDR3aa: CASSPDRGNSYEQYF
abundance: .; j_gene: TRBJ2-7; v_gene: TRBV7-2; d_gene: .; CDR3nt: TGTGCCAGCAGCCCAGGCGAGTGGGAGCAGTACTTC; CDR3aa: CASSPGEWEQYF
abundance: .; j_gene: TRBJ2-5; v_gene: TRBV4-1; d_gene: TRBD2; CDR3nt: TGCGCCAGCAGCCGTGGACTAGCGGGGTCCCAGGAGACCCAGTACTTC; CDR3aa: CASSRGLAGSQETQYF
abundance: .; j_gene: TRBJ2-2; v_gene: TRBV24-1; d_gene: .; CDR3nt: TGTGCCACCCGAGATACAGGGTACACCGGGGAGCTGTTTTTT; CDR3aa: CATRDTGYTGELFF
abundance: .; j_gene: TRBJ2-2; v_gene: TRBV11-3; d_gene: .; CDR3nt: TGTGCCAGCAGCTTAGGATTCGAGACCGGGGAGCTGTTTTTT; CDR3aa: CASSLGFETGELFF
abundance: .; j_gene: TRBJ2-3; v_gene: TRBV20-1; d_gene: TRBD2; CDR3nt: TGCAGTGCCAGGAGGAGCGGGGGCCCAGATACGCAGTATTTT; CDR3aa: CSARRSGGPDTQYF
abundance: few; j_gene: TRBJ2-5; v_gene: TRBV30; d_gene: .; CDR3nt: TGTGCCTGGAGTAGGAGACAGAAAGAGACCCAGTACTTC; CDR3aa: CAWSRRQKETQYF
abundance: .; j_gene: TRBJ2-7; v_gene: TRBV6-5; d_gene: .; CDR3nt: TGTGCCAGCAGGGGACCAGTCCACGAGCAGTACTTC; CDR3aa: CASRGPVHEQYF
abundance: few; j_gene: TRBJ1-4; v_gene: TRBV12-3/TRBV12-4; d_gene: .; CDR3nt: TGTGCCAGCAGTCCTGGGACGTGGGGTGAAAAACTGTTTTTT; CDR3aa: CASSPGTWGEKLFF
abundance: few; j_gene: TRBJ2-7; v_gene: TRBV18; d_gene: .; CDR3nt: TGTGCCAGCTCACAAGGGGACGGGCAGTACTTC; CDR3aa: CASSQGDGQYF
abundance: .; j_gene: TRBJ2-7; v_gene: TRBV6-6; d_gene: .; CDR3nt: TGTGCCAGCAGTTACGTTTCGGGGGGCAAGTTTGACGAGCAGTACTTC; CDR3aa: CASSYVSGGKFDEQYF
abundance: few; j_gene: TRBJ2-3; v_gene: TRBV6-1; d_gene: .; CDR3nt: TGTGCCAGCACCCTGGATCACACAGATACGCAGTATTTT; CDR3aa: CASTLDHTDTQYF
abundance: .; j_gene: TRBJ1-5; v_gene: TRBV3-1; d_gene: .; CDR3nt: TGTGCCAGCAGCCAAGCCTGGGGAAAACAGCCCCAGCATTTT; CDR3aa: CASSQAWGKQPQHF
abundance: .; j_gene: TRBJ1-6; v_gene: TRBV5-6; d_gene: TRBD1; CDR3nt: TGTGCCAGCAGCTCACTACAGGGGAGTTCACCCCTCCACTTT; CDR3aa: CASSSLQGSSPLHF